This record looks at one T cell receptor (beta chain) sequence and its context. Its antigen is not identified. Nominally healthy donors provided the samples, though records likely missed some immune exposures. The data are from a study of cytomegalovirus exposure and HLA in healthy donors. CDR3 size: 15 residues. CDR1 MGHDK and CDR2 SYGVNS come from the germline V gene. Losses at the gene ends were 4 bases for V and 9 bases for J; bases not matched to a gene: 8. Study conclusions and caveats: The classifier reportedly diagnosed cytomegalovirus status with high sensitivity and specificity. In a later analysis, CMV-associated beta chains were mostly HLA-associated, it appeared.

Primers for the PCR totalled 60 Vbeta and 13 Jbeta. Sequencing was performed with immunoSEQ multiplex PCR; in TCRdb, only in-frame clones are kept and a portion is missing. The table includes more than 55,000 clones, 75% to 90% detected once. This TCR was sampled from a woman in her thirties or forties in good health and CMV-seronegative. Specimen: PBMCs. This sequence joins TRBV25-1 and TRBJ2-1; TRBD2 aligns across 11 bases. The CDR3 loop is CASSVFQTSGVEQFF. In nucleotides, the CDR3 is TGTGCCAGCAGTGTATTCCAGACTAGCGGGGTTGAGCAGTTCTTC.